This TCR beta chain was documented in a study of T-cell reconstitution after alpha-beta-depleted transplantation in children. The V segment lost 6 bases and the J segment 7 bases; nucleotides outside the gene matches: 10. Germline V lookup: CDR1 MNHEY, CDR2 SMNVEV (reference sequence). The CDR3 is made up of 15 amino acids. A library of TCRbeta sequences, prepared with unique molecular identifiers, was generated. TCRdb reanalysed the PCR reads using MiXCR and keeps one entry per CDR3 protein. The table lists some 240,000 distinct CDR3 sequences, more than 10% of them singletons. In its sample, this clonotype was seen many times.

The TCR originated in a human donor who donated a stem cell graft to a child with acute lymphoblastic leukemia. The sequences come from PBMCs from the stem cell graft donor, collected from the stem cell graft. This chain joins TRBV27 and TRBJ2-1; 9 bases align to TRBD2. The CDR3 protein is CASRGLAGTENEQFF. CDR3 sequence (DNA): TGTGCCAGCAGGGGGCTAGCGGGGACCGAGAATGAGCAGTTCTTC.